The 6 T cell receptor beta chains below all came from one sample that was sequenced in a study of shared clonotypes between healthy human individuals (dated by TCRdb to 2020 to 2022). Library preparation was by the immunoSEQ multiplex PCR assay. TCRdb stores this immuneACCESS table with in-frame sequences only. Part of the clones is absent; in the studies checked, under half of the shortfall reflects unresolved V genes, and no reason is known for the rest. The sample table records some 1.4 million clones; around 97% of these occur just once. The top ten clones comprise roughly 1.2% of the sample. Material for sequencing was naive CD4+ T cells sorted from blood. The sample's cell subset or site label is to be understood as: CD45RA+ positively selected. The origin of the receptors is a man aged 30 to 39 in good health.

V is TRBV5-1 and J is TRBJ1-5; tentative D call: TRBD1 (6 bases). The CDR3 totals 15 residues. Trimming shortened V by 0 bases and J by 5 bases, and 12 bases separated the two germline ends. CDR1 is SGHRS and CDR2 is YFSETQ in the germline V gene. CDR3 in DNA: TGCGCCAGCAGCTTGGATGGGGGGGCGGATCAGCCCCAGCATTTT. Its translation: CASSLDGGADQPQHF.

The V gene is TRBV7-6, the J gene TRBJ1-1; D gene uncertain. Germline V gives CDR1 SGHVS, CDR2 FNYEAQ. Trimming pared 4 bases from V and 1 base from J, leaving 10 bases between. The CDR3 extends over 14 amino acids. The CDR3 region is CASSSQHGNTEAFF. The CDR3 coding sequence is TGTGCCAGCAGCTCACAGCACGGGAACACTGAAGCTTTCTTT.

The genes are TRBV14 and TRBJ1-1; D may be TRBD1 (6 bases). This CDR3 has 16 amino acids. V gave up 2 bases and J gave up 3 bases, with 16 bases separating them. From germline, CDR1 is SGHDN and CDR2 FVKESK. The DNA for the CDR3 is TGTGCCAGCAGCCAACGGGGGCCTGAACGGGACACTGAAGCTTTCTTT. It translates to CASSQRGPERDTEAFF.

The chain employs TRBV27 and TRBJ2-7, with 8 nucleotides matching TRBD2. The V gene end was trimmed by 5 bases and the J gene end by 3 bases; junction bases not matched to a gene: 12. The CDR3 covers 16 residues. Germline CDR1 MNHEY, CDR2 SMNVEV (reference sequence). CDR3 DNA: TGTGCCAGCAGTCCGCAGACTAGCGCTAGACTCTACGAGCAGTACTTC. Translating it yields CASSPQTSARLYEQYF.

Note on this clone: Other DNA sequences within the sample encode an identical CDR3. The chain employs TRBV18 and TRBJ2-2; possible D gene TRBD1, 6 bases. V shed 3 bases and J shed 1 base, with 12 bases lying between them. The CDR3 is 16 amino acids. Per germline, CDR1 KGHSH and CDR2 LQKENI. The CDR3 DNA reads as TGTGCCAGCTCACCCCTGGCAGGGGAGAACACCGGGGAGCTGTTTTTT. This sequence encodes CASSPLAGENTGELFF. The whole variable domain, remainder taken from reference TRBV18 and TRBJ2-2, is NAGVMQNPRHLVRRRGQEARLRCSPMKGHSHVYWYRQLPEEGLKFMVYLQKENIIDESGMPKERFSAEFPKEGPSILRIQQVVRGDSAAYFCASSPLAGENTGELFFGEGSRLTVL.

The genes are TRBV29-1 and TRBJ2-1; unclear D gene. CDR3 length: 14 amino acids. CDR1 and CDR2 from the germline V gene are SQVTM and ANQGSEA. Trimming left V 3 bases short and J 8 bases short, with 17 bases between. The CDR3 nucleotides are TGCAGCGTTGATGCGGATCGGGCGAGCGATGAGCAGTTCTTC. This encodes CSVDADRASDEQFF.